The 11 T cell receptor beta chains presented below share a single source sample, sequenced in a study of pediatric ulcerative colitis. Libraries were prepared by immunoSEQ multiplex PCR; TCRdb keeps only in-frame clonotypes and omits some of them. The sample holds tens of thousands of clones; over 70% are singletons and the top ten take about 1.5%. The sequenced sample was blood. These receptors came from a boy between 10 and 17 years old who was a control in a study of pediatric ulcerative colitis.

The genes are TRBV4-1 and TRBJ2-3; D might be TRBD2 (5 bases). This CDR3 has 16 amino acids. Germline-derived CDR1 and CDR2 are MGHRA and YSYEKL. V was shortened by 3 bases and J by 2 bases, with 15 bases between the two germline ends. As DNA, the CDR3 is TGCGCCAGCAGCCATGTGCGCCAGCGGAACACAGATACGCAGTATTTT. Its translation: CASSHVRQRNTDTQYF.

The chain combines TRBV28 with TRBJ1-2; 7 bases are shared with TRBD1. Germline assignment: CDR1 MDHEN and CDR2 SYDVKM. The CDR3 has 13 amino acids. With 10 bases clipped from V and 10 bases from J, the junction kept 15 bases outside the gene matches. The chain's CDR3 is CATEIPGQMDYTF. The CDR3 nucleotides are TGTGCCACCGAAATTCCGGGACAGATGGACTACACCTTC.

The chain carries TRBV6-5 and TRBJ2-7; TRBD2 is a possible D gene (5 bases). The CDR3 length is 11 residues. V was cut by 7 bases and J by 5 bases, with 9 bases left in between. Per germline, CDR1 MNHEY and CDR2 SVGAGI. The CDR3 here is CASTFGDEQYF. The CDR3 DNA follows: TGTGCCAGCACCTTCGGGGACGAGCAGTACTTC.

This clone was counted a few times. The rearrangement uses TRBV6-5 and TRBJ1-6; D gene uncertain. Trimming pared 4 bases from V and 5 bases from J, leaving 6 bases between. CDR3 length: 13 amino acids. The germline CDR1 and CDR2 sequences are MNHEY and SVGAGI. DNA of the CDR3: TGTGCCAGCAGTTCCGGAGATAATTCACCCCTCCACTTT. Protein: CASSSGDNSPLHF.

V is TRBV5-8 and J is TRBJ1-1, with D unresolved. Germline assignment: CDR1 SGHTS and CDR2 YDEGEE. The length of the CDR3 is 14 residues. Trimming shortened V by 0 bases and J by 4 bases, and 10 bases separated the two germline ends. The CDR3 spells CASSLEVGSTEAFF. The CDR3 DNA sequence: TGTGCCAGCAGCTTGGAGGTCGGGAGCACTGAAGCTTTCTTT.

The CDR3 DNA follows: TGTGCCAGCTCACCCCCCCATGGAGAAAACAATGAGCAGTTCTTC. This sequence encodes CASSPPHGENNEQFF. The chain has TRBV18 and TRBJ2-1; the D is unclear. Germline V gives CDR1 KGHSH, CDR2 LQKENI. There are 15 residues in the CDR3. V was pared by 3 bases and J by 5 bases, with 14 bases between.

CDR3 bases: TGTGCCAGCAGTTTGGCTAGCGTTCTTTCCTACGAGCAGTACTTC. Its translation is CASSLASVLSYEQYF. The chain is built from TRBV28 and TRBJ2-7, with a weak D call TRBD2 (6 bases). V was shortened by 3 bases and J by 1 base, with 13 bases between the two germline ends. Germline V CDR1 and CDR2: MDHEN, SYDVKM. This CDR3 is built from 15 residues.

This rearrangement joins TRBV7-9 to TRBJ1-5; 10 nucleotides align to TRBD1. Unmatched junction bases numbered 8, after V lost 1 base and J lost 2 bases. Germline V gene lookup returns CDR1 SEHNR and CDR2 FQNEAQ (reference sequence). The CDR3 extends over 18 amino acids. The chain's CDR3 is CASSLEWTGGSGNQPQHF. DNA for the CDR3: TGTGCCAGCAGCTTAGAGTGGACAGGGGGAAGTGGCAATCAGCCCCAGCATTTT.

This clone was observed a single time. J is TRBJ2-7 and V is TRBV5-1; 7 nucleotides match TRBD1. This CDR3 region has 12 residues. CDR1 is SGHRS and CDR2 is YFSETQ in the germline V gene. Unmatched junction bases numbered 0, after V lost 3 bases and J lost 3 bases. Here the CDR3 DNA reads TGCGCCAGCAGCTGGGACAGCTACGAGCAGTACTTC. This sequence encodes CASSWDSYEQYF.

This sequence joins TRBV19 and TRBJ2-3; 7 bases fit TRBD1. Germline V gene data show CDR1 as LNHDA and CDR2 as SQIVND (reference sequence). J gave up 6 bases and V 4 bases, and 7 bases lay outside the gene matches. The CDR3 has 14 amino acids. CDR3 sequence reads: CASSRTGKVDTQYF. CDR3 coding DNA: TGTGCCAGTAGTAGGACAGGAAAAGTGGATACGCAGTATTTT.

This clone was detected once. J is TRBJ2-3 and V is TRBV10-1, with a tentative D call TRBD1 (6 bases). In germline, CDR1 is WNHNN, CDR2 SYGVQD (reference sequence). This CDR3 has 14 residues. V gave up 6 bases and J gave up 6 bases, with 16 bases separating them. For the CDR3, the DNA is TGCGCCAGCAGCACAGGGAGAGGATCCGATACGCAGTATTTT. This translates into CASSTGRGSDTQYF.